This TCR beta chain was documented in a study of radiation and T cells in renal cell carcinoma. This clone has more than one count but fewer than ten. The antigen remains undetermined. Treatment indicated: 15 Gy SBRT to primary tumor, nephrectomy 4 weeks later. CDR1 LGHNA and CDR2 YNFKEQ come from the germline V gene. The length of the CDR3 is 14 residues. Trimming took off 5 bases at V and 5 bases at J, with 15 bases between the two ends. The table came from immunoSEQ multiplex PCR; TCRdb's copy has only in-frame clones and leaves some out. The data contain about 9,300 clones, 63% of them singletons. General observations from the study: Compared with controls, irradiated tumors showed greater TCR clonality.

The chain employs TRBV4-2 and TRBJ2-5; D gene ambiguous. This specimen was tumor tissue, taken from a patient whose treatment included radiotherapy and nephrectomy. This receptor was obtained from a woman between 45 and 60 years old with renal cell carcinoma. CDR3 nucleotide sequence: TGTGCCAGCAGCTTGGCCGGGCACCGGGAGACCCAGTACTTC. Its protein product is CASSLAGHRETQYF.